This is a list of T cell receptor beta chains from one sample in a study of cytomegalovirus exposure and HLA in healthy donors. Data came from immunoSEQ multiplex PCR; TCRdb stores just in-frame clones and leaves some out. The sample has some 190,000 clones; 75% to 80% are singletons. The specimen was PBMCs. All receptors come from a woman in her twenties or thirties in good health and CMV-seropositive. Each CDR3 is given with its conserved first and last residue. The D gene is left open where the match is weak. The size field is filled for only some rows; it gives once, few, many or a size class.

v_gene,j_gene,abundance,d_gene,CDR3aa,CDR3nt
TRBV29-1,TRBJ1-1,few,-,CSVERQVNTEAFF,TGCAGCGTTGAACGACAGGTGAACACTGAAGCTTTCTTT
TRBV2,TRBJ1-2,-,TRBD1,CASSTGQGFGYTF,TGTGCCAGCAGTACGGGACAGGGATTTGGCTACACCTTC
TRBV4-3,TRBJ2-3,-,TRBD2,CASSQTGTRGTDTQYF,TGCGCCAGCAGCCAGACCGGGACTAGAGGCACAGATACGCAGTATTTT
TRBV19,TRBJ2-3,-,TRBD2,CSSGDTDTQYF,TGCTCTAGCGGGGACACAGATACGCAGTATTTT
TRBV2,TRBJ1-5,-,-,CASTQGNENQPQHF,TGTGCCTCAACCCAGGGTAATGAGAATCAGCCCCAGCATTTT
TRBV10-3,TRBJ2-1,few,TRBD2,CAIRGQGNLLAGGRDPLNEQFF,TGTGCCATCAGAGGACAGGGCAATCTACTAGCGGGAGGACGAGACCCACTCAATGAGCAGTTCTTC
TRBV19,TRBJ1-2,-,-,CASSSGVYGYTF,TGTGCCAGTTCGTCAGGGGTCTATGGCTACACCTTC
TRBV5-6,TRBJ1-1,few,-,CASSFGNKNTEAFF,TGTGCCAGCAGCTTTGGCAACAAAAACACTGAAGCTTTCTTT
TRBV10-3,TRBJ2-1,-,TRBD2,CAIWGGRDNEQFF,TGTGCCATCTGGGGAGGGAGGGACAATGAGCAGTTCTTC
TRBV30,TRBJ2-4,-,-,CAWNQQGIQYF,TGTGCCTGGAACCAACAGGGAATTCAGTACTTC
TRBV9,TRBJ1-1,few,-,CASSISYRENTEAFF,TGTGCCAGCAGCATCAGTTACCGGGAGAACACTGAAGCTTTCTTT